This is a list of T cell receptor beta chains from one sample in a study of glioma-infiltrating T cells. A single record per CDR3 protein comes from TCRdb applying MiXCR to the multiplex PCR reads. The sample consists of about 140,000 distinct CDR3 sequences, approximately 40% of them appearing once. The sample consisted of glioma tissue, nonneoplastic brain tissue, or PBMCs (not recorded which). The receptors come from a human donor with low-grade glioma or glioblastoma, undergoing nonglioma brain surgery, or in good health (not recorded which). The CDR3 runs from the conserved cysteine through the conserved F or W. The D gene is left open where the match is weak. Clone size is stated in some rows and not others, as once, few, many or a class when expanded.

d_call,v_call,cdr3_length,j_call,clone_size,cdr3_aa,cdr3_nt
TRBD2,TRBV20-1,18,TRBJ2-3,.,CSASKVTRASGSTDTQYF,TGCAGTGCTAGTAAGGTAACCCGGGCTAGCGGAAGCACAGATACGCAGTATTTT
TRBD2,TRBV20-1,18,TRBJ2-3,many,CSATFSGTSGGVTDTQYF,TGCAGTGCTACTTTCTCCGGGACTAGCGGGGGGGTCACAGATACGCAGTATTTT
TRBD1,TRBV20-1,14,TRBJ1-5,.,CSTRQGAGNQPQHF,TGCAGTACCCGTCAGGGGGCAGGCAATCAGCCCCAGCATTTT
.,TRBV28,13,TRBJ2-7,.,CASSSHQGYEQYF,TGTGCCAGCAGTTCCCACCAGGGCTACGAGCAGTACTTC
.,TRBV3-1,14,TRBJ2-5,.,CASSQLLGGETQYF,TGTGCCAGCAGCCAACTCCTAGGCGGGGAGACCCAGTACTTC
TRBD1,TRBV7-2,14,TRBJ1-4,few,CASSLDTGDEKLFF,TGTGCCAGCAGCTTAGATACAGGGGATGAAAAACTGTTTTTT
TRBD2,TRBV7-9,19,TRBJ2-1,.,CARSQDSGTSLSSYNEQFF,TGTGCCCGCAGCCAAGATAGCGGGACCAGCCTAAGCTCCTACAATGAGCAGTTCTTC
.,TRBV6-2/TRBV6-3,13,TRBJ2-1,many,CASSLTEYNEQFF,TGTGCCAGCAGTTTGACTGAGTACAATGAGCAGTTCTTC
.,TRBV12-3/TRBV12-4,13,TRBJ2-1,few,CASSLLAHNEQFF,TGTGCCAGCAGCCTGTTGGCCCACAATGAGCAGTTCTTC
TRBD1,TRBV20-1,15,TRBJ2-1,.,CSAHRTGNSYNEQFF,TGCAGTGCCCATAGGACAGGAAACTCCTACAATGAGCAGTTCTTC
TRBD2,TRBV20-1,15,TRBJ2-7,many,CSASAASGVGYEQYF,TGCAGTGCTAGTGCAGCTAGCGGGGTCGGCTACGAGCAGTACTTC
.,TRBV28,14,TRBJ2-5,many,CASSFPDTEETQYF,TGTGCCAGCAGTTTTCCCGACACGGAAGAGACCCAGTACTTC
TRBD1,TRBV19,15,TRBJ2-1,once,CASSIVTGGYNEQFF,TGTGCCAGTAGTATCGTGACAGGGGGATACAATGAGCAGTTCTTC
.,TRBV18,13,TRBJ2-7,.,CASSRSADYEQYF,TGTGCCAGCTCACGATCCGCAGATTACGAGCAGTACTTC
.,TRBV10-2,15,TRBJ1-6,.,CASSGVGSVLSPLHF,TGCGCCAGCAGTGGGGTTGGGTCTGTGTTGTCACCCCTCCACTTT